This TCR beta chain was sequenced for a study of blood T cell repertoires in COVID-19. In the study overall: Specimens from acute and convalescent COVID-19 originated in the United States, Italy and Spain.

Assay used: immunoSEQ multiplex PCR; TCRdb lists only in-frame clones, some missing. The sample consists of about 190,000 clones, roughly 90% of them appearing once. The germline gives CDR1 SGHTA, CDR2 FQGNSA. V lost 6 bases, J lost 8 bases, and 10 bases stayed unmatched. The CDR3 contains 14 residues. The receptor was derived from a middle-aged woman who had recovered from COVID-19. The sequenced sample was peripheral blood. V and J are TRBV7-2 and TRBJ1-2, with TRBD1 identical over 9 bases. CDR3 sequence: CASSPVTGGDGYTF. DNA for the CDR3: TGTGCCAGCAGTCCCGTTACAGGGGGCGACGGCTACACCTTC.